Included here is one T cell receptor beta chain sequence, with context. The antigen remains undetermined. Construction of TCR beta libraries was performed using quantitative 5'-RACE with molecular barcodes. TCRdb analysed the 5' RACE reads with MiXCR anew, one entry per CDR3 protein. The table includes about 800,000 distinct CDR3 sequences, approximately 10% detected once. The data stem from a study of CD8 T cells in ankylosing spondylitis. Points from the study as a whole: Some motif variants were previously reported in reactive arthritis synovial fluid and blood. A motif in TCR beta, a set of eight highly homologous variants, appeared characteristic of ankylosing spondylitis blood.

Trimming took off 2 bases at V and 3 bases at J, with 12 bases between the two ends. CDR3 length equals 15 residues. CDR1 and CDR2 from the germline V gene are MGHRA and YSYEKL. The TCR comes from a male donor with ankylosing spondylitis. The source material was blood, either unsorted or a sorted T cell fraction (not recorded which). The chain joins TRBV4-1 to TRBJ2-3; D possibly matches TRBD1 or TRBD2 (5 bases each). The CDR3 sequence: CASSQRGGSTDTQYF. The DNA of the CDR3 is TGCGCCAGCAGCCAACGGGGCGGTAGTACAGATACGCAGTATTTT.